These 27 T cell receptor beta chains originate from one sample sequenced in a study of shared clonotypes between healthy human individuals. Sequencing used immunoSEQ multiplex PCR; TCRdb keeps in-frame clones, though not all of them. The data contain about 490,000 clones, over 75% of them singletons. What was sequenced was PBMCs. The receptors were sampled from a woman aged 40 to 50 in good health. Some clones in this sample may be carry-over from other donors' samples.

This clone has more than one count but fewer than ten. The gene calls are TRBV6-5 and TRBJ2-7; 8 bases match TRBD1. Germline CDR1 and CDR2: MNHEY and SVGAGI. This CDR3 contains 15 residues. V dropped 2 bases and J dropped 3; count of bases not matched to a gene: 6. CDR3 in DNA: TGTGCCAGCAGTTACACAGGGACAGGAATCTACGAGCAGTACTTC. As protein: CASSYTGTGIYEQYF.

CDR3 region: CASSLGPGSPNTIYF. For the CDR3, the DNA is TGTGCCAGCAGCTTGGGCCCAGGGAGTCCCAACACCATATATTTT. The chain is built from TRBV5-4 and TRBJ1-3; D possibly corresponds to TRBD1 (5 bases). CDR3 length: 15 amino acids. Germline V gene data show CDR1 as SGHNT and CDR2 as YYREEE (reference sequence). The V and J ends lost 0 bases and 7 bases respectively, with 14 bases between them.

This clone was counted at least ten times. Other DNA sequences of this sample code for an identical CDR3. The rearrangement uses TRBV19 and TRBJ1-4; D is unresolved. In germline, CDR1 is LNHDA, CDR2 SQIVND (reference sequence). There are 15 residues in the CDR3. Trimming removed 1 base at V and 3 bases at J, with 9 bases between. The CDR3: CASSIVEFANEKLFF. The DNA for the CDR3 is TGTGCCAGTAGTATAGTGGAGTTCGCTAATGAAAAACTGTTTTTT.

This clone was detected many times. Other DNA sequences from this sample encode an identical CDR3 as well. The V gene is TRBV28, the J gene TRBJ2-5; D call uncertain. Judging by the DNA end, TRBJ2-7 fits better; the J call may be wrong. Germline CDR1 MDHEN, CDR2 SYDVKM. The CDR3 is 11 residues long. CDR3 bases: TGTGCCAGCAGTTTCTCCTACGAGCAGTACTTC. Protein product: CASSFSYEQYF.

V is TRBV5-1 and J is TRBJ1-5; 8 bases fit TRBD1. The CDR3 extends over 17 amino acids. In germline, CDR1 is SGHRS, CDR2 YFSETQ. V shed 4 bases, J shed 2 bases, and the junction held 11 bases outside the gene matches. Here the CDR3 reads CASSPYPGGQGNQPQHF. CDR3 DNA: TGCGCCAGCAGCCCATATCCAGGGGGCCAGGGCAATCAGCCCCAGCATTTT.

In its sample, this clone was seen once. V is TRBV19 and J is TRBJ1-4, with D unresolved. This CDR3 is built from 15 residues. Trimming took off 2 bases at V and 0 bases at J, with 7 bases between the two ends. Germline V gene lookup returns CDR1 LNHDA and CDR2 SQIVND (reference sequence). The CDR3 spells CASSISATTNEKLFF. CDR3 coding DNA: TGTGCCAGTAGTATATCGGCTACAACTAATGAAAAACTGTTTTTT. The full variable domain, in which reference TRBV19 and TRBJ1-4 provide the parts outside the CDR3, is DGGITQSPKYLFRKEGQNVTLSCEQNLNHDAMYWYRQDPGQGLRLIYYSQIVNDFQKGDIAEGYSVSREKKESFPLTVTSAQKNPTAFYLCASSISATTNEKLFFGSGTQLSVL.

CDR3 loop: CASSIDLTRWGTGELFF. As DNA, the CDR3 is TGTGCCAGTAGTATAGATCTAACCAGGTGGGGCACCGGGGAGCTGTTTTTT. The rearrangement uses TRBV19 and TRBJ2-2; D gene uncertain. The CDR3 covers 17 residues. CDR1 is LNHDA and CDR2 is SQIVND in the germline V gene (reference sequence). V lost 0 bases to trimming and J lost 4 bases, with 15 bases between them.

The chain uses TRBV2 and TRBJ1-5; D might be TRBD1 (5 bases). This CDR3 contains 13 residues. Germline V gives CDR1 SNHLY, CDR2 FYNNEI. Trimming cost V 2 bases and J 6 bases, with 8 bases left between them. The CDR3 is CASSEFGGQPQHF. CDR3 coding DNA: TGTGCCAGCAGTGAATTCGGGGGTCAGCCCCAGCATTTT.

The chain is built from TRBV6-6 and TRBJ1-5; D is perhaps TRBD1 (5 bases). Germline values: CDR1 MNHNY, CDR2 SVGAGI (reference sequence). The CDR3 covers 16 residues. The V gene lost 2 bases and the J gene lost 0 bases, with 11 bases spanning the gap. For the CDR3, the DNA is TGTGCCAGCAGTTACGGGGCAACGTATAGCAATCAGCCCCAGCATTTT. Translation: CASSYGATYSNQPQHF.

This clone was observed many times. Other DNA sequences in the same sample also yield this CDR3. CDR3 residues: CASSFRDRLDTQYF. The CDR3 DNA sequence: TGTGCCAGCAGCTTCCGGGACAGACTAGATACGCAGTATTTT. J is TRBJ2-3 and V is TRBV5-5; 7 bases fit TRBD1. In germline, CDR1 is SGHKS, CDR2 YYEKEE (reference sequence). J gave up 5 bases and V 2 bases, and 5 bases lay outside the gene matches. The CDR3 is 14 residues long.

The chain is built from TRBV7-9 and TRBJ2-7; D gene unclear. V lost 4 bases, J lost 6 bases, and 25 bases lay in between. The germline V gene encodes CDR1 SEHNR and CDR2 FQNEAQ (reference sequence). CDR3 length equals 17 residues. The DNA for the CDR3 is TGTGCCAGCAGCTCGTCTTTTTTCAGTGACGGAGAGTTCGAGCAGTACTTC. It specifies CASSSSFFSDGEFEQYF.

V is TRBV5-4 and J is TRBJ2-5; no reliable D call. The CDR3 spans 12 residues. Germline lookup yields CDR1 SGHNT and CDR2 YYREEE (reference sequence). Trimming cost V 1 base and J 7 bases, with 8 bases left between them. CDR3 residues: CASSLRQRTQYF. DNA for the CDR3: TGTGCCAGCAGCTTGAGGCAGAGGACCCAGTACTTC.

Comments on this clone: The identical CDR3 is also encoded by other nucleotide sequences in the sample. The chain combines TRBV5-1 with TRBJ2-7; 10 positions match TRBD2. Germline loops: CDR1 SGHRS, CDR2 YFSETQ. The ends lost 4 bases at V and 3 bases at J; junction bases unmatched: 4. The length of the CDR3 is 14 residues. The CDR3 loop is CASSRSGRFYEQYF. In DNA form, the CDR3 reads TGCGCCAGCAGCCGTAGCGGGAGGTTCTACGAGCAGTACTTC.

V gene TRBV4-1 combines with J gene TRBJ2-1; D perhaps matches TRBD1 (6 bases). The CDR3 length is 15 residues. Germline CDR1 and CDR2: MGHRA and YSYEKL. The ends were cut back, 0 bases at V and 7 bases at J, with 13 bases in the middle. CDR3 nucleotides: TGCGCCAGCAGCCAAGATGGGAAGGGGGATAATGAGCAGTTCTTC. Its protein product is CASSQDGKGDNEQFF.

This clone has a single count. The gene calls are TRBV15 and TRBJ2-5; possible D gene TRBD1, 5 bases. The CDR3 is 15 amino acids. Germline V gene data show CDR1 as LNHNV and CDR2 as YYDKDF (reference sequence). Deletions cut 0 bases from V and 7 bases from J, with 15 bases between. CDR3 coding DNA: TGTGCCACCAGCAGAGATAGGGGAAGTCTGAGGACCCAGTACTTC. Translated, it gives CATSRDRGSLRTQYF.

V usage is TRBV11-3 and J usage is TRBJ2-1; no reliable D call. The V and J ends lost 1 base and 4 bases respectively, with 5 bases between them. Germline V gene data show CDR1 as SGHNT and CDR2 as YENEEA. There are 13 residues in the CDR3. In nucleotides, the CDR3 is TGTGCCAGCAGCTTAGGGCAGTACAATGAGCAGTTCTTC. Its protein product is CASSLGQYNEQFF. The full variable domain, in which reference TRBV11-3 and TRBJ2-1 provide the parts outside the CDR3, is EAGVVQSPRYKIIEKKQPVAFWCNPISGHNTLYWYLQNLGQGPELLIRYENEEAVDDSQLPKDRFSAERLKGVDSTLKIQPAELGDSAVYLCASSLGQYNEQFFGPGTRLTVL.

Comments on this clone: This probably arose from a read error, given a far larger clone one base away. Other DNA sequences from this sample encode an identical CDR3 as well. The chain carries TRBV27 and TRBJ2-6, with D possibly being TRBD1 (6 bases). The CDR3 loop spans 15 amino acids. Germline lookup yields CDR1 MNHEY and CDR2 SMNVEV (reference sequence). V was pared by 6 bases and J by 1 base, with 10 bases between. CDR3 bases: TGTGCCAGCAGACGCCAGGGGTCTGGGGCCAACGTCCTGACTTTC. This encodes CASRRQGSGANVLTF.

This chain joins TRBV10-3 and TRBJ1-2; the match to TRBD1 covers 9 bases. The CDR3 is made up of 15 amino acids. CDR1 and CDR2 from the germline V gene are ENHRY and SYGVKD. With V trimmed by 2 bases and J by 3 bases, 4 bases remained unmatched. The CDR3 DNA reads TGTGCCATCAGTGAGGCGGGACAGGGATACTATGGCTACACCTTC. Amino acid sequence: CAISEAGQGYYGYTF.

V usage is TRBV20-1 and J usage is TRBJ2-1, with D uncertain. Per the germline V gene, CDR1 is DFQATT and CDR2 is SNEGSKA (reference sequence). V was shortened by 3 bases and J by 10 bases, with 10 bases between the two germline ends. There are 11 residues in the CDR3. CDR3 residues: CSASPVMEQFF. The CDR3 region has the DNA TGCAGTGCTAGCCCGGTAATGGAGCAGTTCTTC.

The chain uses TRBV2 and TRBJ1-4; D gene uncertain. The CDR3 totals 15 residues. Between the trimmed V and J ends, which lost 4 bases and 8 bases, there was a span of 17 bases. CDR1 SNHLY and CDR2 FYNNEI come from the germline V gene. The CDR3 sequence is CASSVAGNLREKLFF. The CDR3 DNA sequence: TGTGCCAGCAGTGTAGCCGGGAACCTAAGGGAAAAACTGTTTTTT.

About this clone itself: A far larger clone is one nucleotide away, so this likely arose from a read error. V gene TRBV4-2 combines with J gene TRBJ2-2, with TRBD2 identical over 7 bases. CDR1 is LGHNA, CDR2 YNFKEQ, per germline. V dropped 5 bases and J dropped 4; count of bases not matched to a gene: 16. This CDR3 is 18 amino acids long. The CDR3 is CASSKVGAGASGTGELFF. In DNA form, the CDR3 reads TGTGCCAGCAGCAAAGTCGGGGCGGGAGCTTCGGGCACCGGGGAGCTGTTTTTT.

This chain joins TRBV10-3 and TRBJ2-2; TRBD1 might be the D (6 bases). V gave up 11 bases and J gave up 0 bases, with 13 bases separating them. Germline lookup yields CDR1 ENHRY and CDR2 SYGVKD. CDR3 length equals 14 residues. The CDR3 sequence: CAVSGHSNTGELFF. The CDR3 nucleotides are TGTGCCGTATCGGGACACTCGAACACCGGGGAGCTGTTTTTT.

For the CDR3, the DNA is TGCGCCAGCAGCTGGACAGGGGGATCCTACGAGCAGTACTTC. The encoded protein is CASSWTGGSYEQYF. The V and J genes are TRBV5-1 and TRBJ2-7; TRBD1 matches at 10 bases. Losses at the gene ends were 3 bases for V and 1 base for J; bases not matched to a gene: 1. Per the germline V gene, CDR1 is SGHRS and CDR2 is YFSETQ. This CDR3 region has 14 residues.

The J gene is TRBJ2-7, the V gene TRBV9; 9 bases agree with TRBD2. The length of the CDR3 is 13 residues. Per the germline V gene, CDR1 is SGDLS and CDR2 is YYNGEE. CDR3 in DNA: TGTGACCGATGGGCGGGAGGGCCCTACGAGCAGTACTTC. This codes for CDRWAGGPYEQYF.

The chain carries TRBV29-1 and TRBJ2-1, with 10 bases that match TRBD2. The CDR3 is 15 amino acids. Trimming cost V 1 base and J 2 bases; bases outside gene matches: 2. The germline V gene has CDR1 SQVTM and CDR2 ANQGSEA. The DNA for the CDR3 is TGCAGCGTTGAAGGAGGGACTAGCGCCTACAATGAGCAGTTCTTC. It translates to CSVEGGTSAYNEQFF.

In its sample, this clone was seen a few times. CDR3 sequence (DNA): TGTGCCAGCAGCAAAGCCGGGACTAGCGGTTACAATGAGCAGTTCTTC. The encoded protein is CASSKAGTSGYNEQFF. This chain uses TRBV9 with TRBJ2-1; 11 nucleotides match TRBD2. This CDR3 region has 16 residues. Germline V gives CDR1 SGDLS, CDR2 YYNGEE. V was clipped by 4 bases and J by 4 bases; unmatched bases: 7. The full variable domain, its missing parts supplied by reference TRBV9 and TRBJ2-1, is DSGVTQTPKHLITATGQRVTLRCSPRSGDLSVYWYQQSLDQGLQFLIQYYNGEERAKGNILERFSAQQFPDLHSELNLSSLELGDSALYFCASSKAGTSGYNEQFFGPGTRLTVL.

V usage is TRBV13 and J usage is TRBJ2-7; 11 bases map to TRBD1. J gave up 3 bases and V 6 bases, and 7 bases lay outside the gene matches. This CDR3 is built from 15 residues. Germline V gene lookup returns CDR1 PRHDT and CDR2 FYEKMQ (reference sequence). The CDR3 region is CASRGRTGGVYEQYF. The CDR3 coding sequence is TGTGCCAGCAGGGGGAGGACAGGGGGCGTCTACGAGCAGTACTTC.